This T cell receptor (beta chain) was documented in a study of T cells after yellow fever vaccination. In this sample, this clonotype turned up a few times. The antigen remains undetermined. Germline-derived CDR1 and CDR2 are MNHEY and SVGEGT. The CDR3 extends over 14 amino acids. V was clipped by 5 bases and J by 4 bases; unmatched bases: 6. TCRdb processed the 5' RACE reads anew with MiXCR; each CDR3 protein has one entry. The sample includes just under 600,000 distinct CDR3 sequences, approximately 13% seen only once; the top ten take over 12%. Whole-study findings and limits: Booster sampling recovered most clones from primary vaccination (approximately 97% CD4, approximately 90% CD8). Repertoires obtained by FACS sorting could include abundant clonotypes that entered as contaminants from the bulk population. Researchers noted that a small share of clonotypes showed up in both CD4 and CD8 compartments.

V is TRBV6-2 or TRBV6-3 and J is TRBJ2-3; 7 bases agree with TRBD2. The sequencing here drew on PBMCs, taken on the day of the yellow fever booster vaccination. This TCR was recovered from a man under 40 who received the YFV17D yellow fever vaccine. In DNA form, the CDR3 reads TGTGCCAGCAGTCGTGGACTAGAGTCAGATACGCAGTATTTT. Residues: CASSRGLESDTQYF.